This T cell receptor beta chain was sequenced for a study of blood T cells in healthy people across ages. CDR3 length: 13 amino acids. V was clipped by 7 bases and J by 6 bases, with 15 bases between them. This clonotype was counted only a few times. Healthy Caucasian individuals from Russia aged 6 to 90 served as donors. Primed by a sample-barcoded 5' primer and a J-beta primer mix, a second PCR proceeded for about 6 to 12 cycles. TCRdb re-analysed the 5' RACE reads in MiXCR, keeping a single row per CDR3 protein. The repertoire has some 1.6 million distinct CDR3 sequences, almost 35% of them found once; the top ten carry about 11%.

Sequencing was performed on blood. This clonotype originated in a woman in her 30s in good health. The V and J genes are TRBV12-3 or TRBV12-4 and TRBJ1-2; D is uncertain. The DNA of the CDR3 is TGTGCCAGCACGTTGGGGAATTCTCATGGCTACACCTTC. This sequence encodes CASTLGNSHGYTF.